This T cell receptor beta chain is drawn from a study of T cell repertoires in cytomegalovirus infection. About the research overall: Public TCR beta signatures were indicative of both CMV infection and a matching HLA type. Study outcomes and limitations: Based on cumulative public TCR beta family frequency, carriers of CMV plus the relevant HLA were identified. HLA-C-restricted, CMV-specific TCR beta clonotypes were dominant ex vivo.

This CDR3 contains 15 residues. Trimming stripped 6 bases from V and 5 bases from J, with 16 bases between. Germline CDR1 reads MDHEN; CDR2 reads SYDVKM. As concerns this clonotype: What it binds is unknown.

MiXCR, run by TCRdb on the reads, gives a single entry per CDR3 protein. The repertoire holds some 680,000 distinct CDR3 sequences, 35% to 45% seen once, with roughly 2.8% in the top ten. The sequence derives from a human donor in good health (CMV status not recorded). Some clones in this sample may be carry-over from other donors' samples. The sequenced material came from PBMCs. The chain joins TRBV28 to TRBJ1-4; D ambiguous. The CDR3 is CASSLASMDNEKLFF. The CDR3 nucleotides are TGTGCCAGCAGCCTCGCGTCAATGGACAATGAAAAACTGTTTTTT.